The clone carrying this T cell receptor beta chain was seen a handful of times. Its target is unknown. This sample stems from a study of cytomegalovirus exposure and HLA in healthy donors. The study, taken as a whole, reports: Subsequent analysis revealed that first-cohort TCR clusters tended to co-occur in the approximately 120 validation repertoires.

The CDR3 length is 11 residues. V gave up 8 bases and J gave up 4 bases, with 7 bases separating them. Per germline, CDR1 SEHNR and CDR2 FQNEAQ (reference sequence). The protocol was immunoSEQ multiplex PCR, while the TCRdb copy is restricted to in-frame clones and leaves out a portion. The table shows some 290,000 clones, with roughly 88% occurring only once. The chain has TRBV7-9 and TRBJ2-3, with a tentative D call TRBD2 (6 bases). The sequenced material came from PBMCs. This receptor was taken from a man aged 25 to 40 in good health and CMV-seronegative. CDR3 loop: CASPGADTQYF. As DNA, the CDR3 is TGTGCCAGCCCGGGGGCAGATACGCAGTATTTT.